The 26 T cell receptor beta chains listed next were all sequenced from one sample in a study of regulatory T cells in long-lasting Graves disease. Construction of the TCR beta libraries employed iRepertoire HTBI primers in conjunction with Arm-PCR of CDR3 regions. TCRdb redid the calling of the multiplex PCR reads with MiXCR, one entry per CDR3 protein. The sample includes 420,000 or so distinct CDR3 sequences, about 16% of them seen just once. Time point here: newly diagnosed GD, antithyroid drugs for less than 3 months. PBMCs were the source of the RNA used for TCR sequencing. In addition, the sample was reused for a study of T cells in Graves' hyperthyroidism and ophthalmopathy.

The specimen was peripheral blood mononuclear cells (PBMCs), collected at new diagnosis, from a patient treated with antithyroid drugs. These receptor sequences come from a woman between 18 and 30 years old with Graves disease.

This clonotype was detected ten times or more. CDR3 DNA sequence: TGTGCCACCAGCAGAGCGACGGCCCCTGAAGCTTTCTTT. Its translation is CATSRATAPEAFF. The chain recombines TRBV15 with TRBJ1-1; D ambiguous. This CDR3 has 13 amino acids. V shed 1 base and J shed 6 bases, with 9 bases lying between them. In germline, CDR1 is LNHNV, CDR2 YYDKDF (reference sequence).

This clonotype was counted a few times. This chain links TRBV7-9 with TRBJ1-6, with a tentative D call TRBD1 (5 bases). Germline loops: CDR1 SEHNR, CDR2 FQNEAQ (reference sequence). The CDR3 consists of 13 residues. V dropped 5 bases and J dropped 8 bases, with 10 bases sitting between them. The DNA for the CDR3 is TGTGCCAGCAGCCCAGACAGATATTCACCCCTCCACTTT. Encoded protein: CASSPDRYSPLHF.

This chain joins TRBV3-1 and TRBJ1-6; 9 nucleotides agree with TRBD1. The V segment lost 4 bases and the J segment 6 bases; nucleotides outside the gene matches: 13. Germline assignment: CDR1 LGHDT and CDR2 YNNKEL (reference sequence). The CDR3 runs to 18 residues. CDR3 in DNA: TGTGCCAGCAGCCCCGTGGGGGGCCGGGACAGGGCTAATTCACCCCTCCACTTT. Its protein is CASSPVGGRDRANSPLHF.

The CDR3 sequence: CASSQGGGNTIYF. CDR3 DNA sequence: TGCGCCAGCAGCCAAGGGGGCGGAAACACCATATATTTT. The rearrangement joins TRBV4-1 to TRBJ1-3; D may be TRBD1 (5 bases). CDR3 length: 13 amino acids. Between the trimmed V and J ends, which lost 1 base and 4 bases, there was a span of 5 bases. Germline V gene data show CDR1 as MGHRA and CDR2 as YSYEKL.

The CDR3 nucleotides are TGTGCCAGTAGTACAGCAGGGATGAACACTGAAGCTTTCTTT. It yields the protein CASSTAGMNTEAFF. V usage is TRBV19 and J usage is TRBJ1-1, with TRBD1 as a possible D gene (5 bases). The V gene's germline CDR1 is LNHDA and CDR2 SQIVND (reference sequence). V was shortened by 4 bases and J by 0 bases, with 9 bases between the two germline ends. The CDR3 spans 14 residues. Full variable domain (rest looked up from reference TRBV19 and TRBJ1-1): DGGITQSPKYLFRKEGQNVTLSCEQNLNHDAMYWYRQDPGQGLRLIYYSQIVNDFQKGDIAEGYSVSREKKESFPLTVTSAQKNPTAFYLCASSTAGMNTEAFFGQGTRLTVV.

This clonotype has a handful of counts. This chain joins TRBV5-1 and TRBJ2-1; 7 bases are a match to TRBD2. The CDR3 extends over 19 amino acids. J lost 3 bases, V lost 4 bases, and 19 bases had no gene match. The germline CDR1 and CDR2 sequences are SGHRS and YFSETQ. In DNA form, the CDR3 reads TGCGCCAGCAGCACCGACCCCCTCCGTCGCGGGAGCCTCTACAATGAGCAGTTCTTC. Translated, it gives CASSTDPLRRGSLYNEQFF.

At least ten counts were recorded for this clonotype. The chain uses TRBV7-2 and TRBJ2-5, with 9 positions matching TRBD2. This CDR3 is built from 16 residues. Trimming took 1 base from V and 4 from J; bases not matched to a gene: 7. Germline V gives CDR1 SGHTA, CDR2 FQGNSA. The CDR3 bases are TGTGCCAGCAGCTTAGGGCTAGCGGGAAGGTTAGAGACCCAGTACTTC. As protein: CASSLGLAGRLETQYF.

This clonotype was detected ten times or more. V is TRBV5-6 and J is TRBJ2-5; D remains unclear. The CDR3 is made up of 14 amino acids. The germline V gene encodes CDR1 SGHDT and CDR2 YYEEEE. V was clipped by 0 bases and J by 2 bases, with 8 bases between them. The CDR3 region is CASSLAGPQETQYF. The CDR3 DNA reads TGTGCCAGCAGCTTGGCCGGACCTCAAGAGACCCAGTACTTC.

This chain links TRBV20-1 with TRBJ2-1; 9 nucleotides match TRBD1. Germline V CDR1 and CDR2: DFQATT, SNEGSKA (reference sequence). CDR3 length equals 14 residues. The ends lost 5 bases at V and 6 bases at J; junction bases unmatched: 8. The CDR3 DNA reads as TGCAGTGCTCCGGGACAGGGATCCGCCAATGAGCAGTTCTTC. It specifies CSAPGQGSANEQFF.

At least ten counts were recorded for this clonotype. The CDR3 DNA reads as TGTGCCAGCACCTCCGGGACAGGGGGCGCCTATGGCTACACCTTC. Translating it yields CASTSGTGGAYGYTF. This sequence joins TRBV2 and TRBJ1-2, with 12 positions matching TRBD1. V gave up 7 bases and J gave up 4 bases; unmatched junction bases: 7. Germline V gene lookup returns CDR1 SNHLY and CDR2 FYNNEI. The CDR3 runs 15 residues.

There are a few counts of this clonotype. The chain recombines TRBV6-1 with TRBJ2-1; 9 bases line up with TRBD2. After removal of 5 bases from V and 3 bases from J, the junction contained 11 bases not matched to a gene. Per germline, CDR1 MNHNS and CDR2 SASEGT. This CDR3 region has 17 residues. Here the CDR3 reads CASSPPRSGRSYNEQFF. The CDR3 coding sequence is TGTGCCAGCAGTCCCCCTCGAAGCGGGAGGAGCTACAATGAGCAGTTCTTC.

This clonotype showed up just a few times. The chain employs TRBV6-1 and TRBJ1-5; D unresolved. Germline V gene sequence: CDR1 MNHNS, CDR2 SASEGT. Trimming removed 9 bases at V and 1 base at J, with 16 bases between. The CDR3 contains 15 residues. The CDR3 nucleotides read TGTGCCAGTCACAAGATTGGCCAGAGCAATCAGCCCCAGCATTTT. This codes for CASHKIGQSNQPQHF.

The rearrangement links TRBV11-2 to TRBJ2-2; tentative D call: TRBD2 (5 bases). Germline lookup yields CDR1 SGHAT and CDR2 FQNNGV. CDR3 size: 14 residues. V was pared by 4 bases and J by 2 bases, with 8 bases between. The CDR3 protein is CASSYGLNTGELFF. CDR3 sequence (DNA): TGTGCCAGCAGCTACGGACTCAACACCGGGGAGCTGTTTTTT.

This clonotype was recorded many times. The chain couples TRBV2 to TRBJ1-5; 9 nucleotides line up with TRBD1. The CDR3 covers 14 residues. V lost 6 bases, J lost 7 bases, and 7 bases stayed unmatched. CDR1 is SNHLY, CDR2 FYNNEI, per germline. The CDR3, as DNA: TGTGCCAGCAGCAGGGACAGGGATGCCCAGCCCCAGCATTTT. Translation gives CASSRDRDAQPQHF.

The table lists this clonotype with many counts. The chain joins TRBV5-1 to TRBJ2-7; tentative D call: TRBD1 (6 bases). The length of the CDR3 is 14 residues. Trimming left V 7 bases short and J 0 bases short, with 14 bases between. The germline V gene has CDR1 SGHRS and CDR2 YFSETQ. The CDR3 loop is CASGRDRSSYEQYF. Here the CDR3 DNA reads TGCGCCAGCGGAAGAGACAGGAGCTCCTACGAGCAGTACTTC.

This clonotype was seen a handful of times. This chain joins TRBV30 and TRBJ2-7, with D hard to call. Germline CDR1 GTSNPN, CDR2 SVGIG (reference sequence). V was cut by 1 base and J by 3 bases, with 19 bases left in between. The CDR3 is 16 amino acids. For the CDR3, the DNA is TGTGCCTGGAGTGCACCTAACCCGAGCTGGGGCTACGAGCAGTACTTC. Translation: CAWSAPNPSWGYEQYF.

In its sample, this clonotype was seen a few times. CDR3 DNA sequence: TGTGCCACCAGTGACTCCGGGACTAGCGGGATCGAGCAGTTCTTC. This codes for CATSDSGTSGIEQFF. This chain links TRBV24-1 with TRBJ2-1, with TRBD2 matching over 13 bases. Germline V CDR1 and CDR2: KGHDR, SFDVKD. The CDR3 is 15 amino acids. With V trimmed by 4 bases and J by 10 bases, 6 bases remained unmatched.

The V gene is TRBV10-3, the J gene TRBJ2-7; D is uncertain. V was pared by 7 bases and J by 5 bases, with 15 bases between. This CDR3 spans 13 amino acids. Germline CDR1 ENHRY, CDR2 SYGVKD. CDR3 amino acids: CAITLSRENEQYF. The CDR3 coding sequence is TGTGCCATCACCTTGAGCCGCGAAAACGAGCAGTACTTC.

This clonotype was observed many times. The J gene is TRBJ1-4, the V gene TRBV6-2 or TRBV6-3; no clear D. The CDR3 contains 16 residues. Germline V gene data show CDR1 as MNHEY and CDR2 as SVGEGT. V lost 5 bases and J 0 bases, leaving 13 bases between the germline ends. The CDR3 loop reads CASSRFTDATNEKLFF. CDR3 in DNA: TGTGCCAGCAGTCGATTCACAGATGCAACTAATGAAAAACTGTTTTTT.

This clonotype has ten or more counts. This chain uses TRBV7-2 with TRBJ2-1, with D possibly matching TRBD2 (5 bases). The germline V gene has CDR1 SGHTA and CDR2 FQGNSA. This CDR3 has 13 residues. Trimming removed 5 bases from V and 12 bases from J, with 17 bases in between. The CDR3 DNA reads TGTGCCAGCAGCCTCAACGAAGGGAGATTGCAGTTCTTC. Its protein product is CASSLNEGRLQFF. Full variable domain (outside the CDR3, taken from reference TRBV7-2 and TRBJ2-1): GAGVSQSPSNKVTEKGKDVELRCDPISGHTALYWYRQSLGQGLEFLIYFQGNSAPDKSGLPSDRFSAERTGGSVSTLTIQRTQQEDSAVYLCASSLNEGRLQFFGPGTRLTVL.

A word on this clonotype: Since a much larger clone is just one base distant, this may be a read error. The chain employs TRBV13 and TRBJ1-2, with 7 bases that match TRBD1. Germline lookup yields CDR1 PRHDT and CDR2 FYEKMQ (reference sequence). The CDR3 loop spans 16 amino acids. The CDR3 DNA reads TGTGCCAGCAGCTTAGATTCCGACAGGGTGAACGATGGCCACACCTTC. The encoded protein is CASSLDSDRVNDGHTF.

This clonotype was observed at least ten times. The genes are TRBV20-1 and TRBJ1-5; the D gene is possibly TRBD1 (6 bases). The CDR3 sequence is 13 residues long. V shed 4 bases and J shed 1 base, with 8 bases lying between them. Germline V gene sequence: CDR1 DFQATT, CDR2 SNEGSKA (reference sequence). The CDR3 spells CSATGTSNQPQHF. CDR3 nucleotides: TGCAGTGCTACCGGGACAAGCAATCAGCCCCAGCATTTT.

As to this clonotype: A read error may account for a junction end that differs from germline. V usage is TRBV7-9 and J usage is TRBJ2-2; 7 bases are a match to TRBD2. The CDR3 is 15 residues long. The germline V gene has CDR1 SEHNR and CDR2 FQNEAQ (reference sequence). The CDR3 region is CASSQDTGGTGELFF. The CDR3 DNA follows: TGCGCCAGCAGCCAAGATACGGGAGGCACCGGGGAGCTGTTTTTT.

This clonotype was recorded at least ten times. This rearrangement joins TRBV28 to TRBJ2-5, with 10 nucleotides matching TRBD2. This CDR3 contains 14 residues. V trimming: 7 bases; J trimming: 4 bases; junction bases outside the gene matches: 6. In germline, CDR1 is MDHEN, CDR2 SYDVKM. The CDR3 loop is CASNPSGSRETQYF. CDR3 nucleotides: TGTGCCAGCAACCCTAGCGGGAGTAGAGAGACCCAGTACTTC.

The chain couples TRBV7-3 to TRBJ2-1; tentatively, D is TRBD2 (5 bases). V was trimmed by 0 bases and J by 3 bases, leaving 9 bases between them. The V gene's germline CDR1 is SGHTA and CDR2 FQGTGA. This CDR3 is built from 15 residues. This CDR3 reads CASSLTPGYYNEQFF. DNA for the CDR3: TGTGCCAGCAGCTTAACGCCGGGATACTACAATGAGCAGTTCTTC.

This chain uses TRBV19 with TRBJ2-7; D possibly matches TRBD1 or TRBD2 (5 bases each). The V end lost 2 bases, the J end lost 3 bases, and 14 bases lay between the germline ends. CDR1 and CDR2 (germline): LNHDA, SQIVND (reference sequence). CDR3 length: 15 residues. The CDR3 reads CASSIRPGTIYEQYF. The CDR3 nucleotides read TGTGCCAGTAGTATAAGGCCAGGGACGATCTACGAGCAGTACTTC.